The 32 T cell receptor beta chains given below trace back to one sample, sequenced in a study of T cells after posttransplantation cyclophosphamide. Measured with immunoSEQ multiplex PCR; TCRdb has only the in-frame clones, and not every one. The sample holds some 27,000 clones; 86% are singletons and the top ten take less than 3.5%. Sequenced input: PBMCs. These receptors all come from a man aged 45-60 years.

CDR3 region: CASSQDINTEAFF. CDR3 bases: TGCGCCAGCAGCCAAGACATTAACACTGAAGCTTTCTTT. The chain joins TRBV4-3 to TRBJ1-1; D is ambiguous. V lost 0 bases, J lost 2 bases, and 4 bases lay in between. Germline CDR1 and CDR2: LGHNA and YSLEER. This CDR3 has 13 amino acids.

The chain joins TRBV19 to TRBJ1-2, with 7 nucleotides matching TRBD1. Germline lookup yields CDR1 LNHDA and CDR2 SQIVND (reference sequence). This CDR3 contains 13 residues. V was pared by 3 bases and J by 6 bases, with 4 bases of the junction left unmatched. The CDR3 DNA follows: TGTGCCAGTAGTATTAGGGGGCAAAATGGCTACACCTTC. This encodes CASSIRGQNGYTF.

The chain recombines TRBV7-2 with TRBJ2-1; 7 positions agree with TRBD2. CDR1 and CDR2 (germline): SGHTA, FQGNSA. V shed 1 base and J 3 bases; nucleotides not matched to a gene: 3. The CDR3 runs 15 residues. Here the CDR3 reads CASSLGWEGYNEQFF. As DNA, the CDR3 is TGTGCCAGCAGCTTAGGGTGGGAGGGCTACAATGAGCAGTTCTTC.

V is TRBV28 and J is TRBJ2-7, with D unclear. V was trimmed by 5 bases and J by 2 bases, leaving 7 bases between them. There are 12 residues in the CDR3. The germline V gene encodes CDR1 MDHEN and CDR2 SYDVKM. The CDR3 region is CASSRLAYEQYF. In DNA form, the CDR3 reads TGTGCCAGCAGTCGACTTGCCTACGAGCAGTACTTC.

The rearrangement joins TRBV19 to TRBJ2-1; 14 bases are shared with TRBD2. V lost 11 bases and J lost 8; bases outside the gene matches: 20. The V gene's germline CDR1 is LNHDA and CDR2 SQIVND (reference sequence). The CDR3 is 18 residues long. Here the CDR3 reads CASSLTHSGLAGVYEQFF. The CDR3, as DNA: TGTGCCTCCTCCCTAACCCACTCGGGACTAGCGGGAGTTTATGAGCAGTTCTTC.

The chain employs TRBV9 and TRBJ2-3, with 10 bases matching TRBD1. The CDR3 contains 14 residues. With V trimmed by 7 bases and J by 3 bases, 5 bases remained unmatched. Germline V gene sequence: CDR1 SGDLS, CDR2 YYNGEE. The CDR3, as DNA: TGTGCCAGCGGGACAGGGGAGGGGACAGATACGCAGTATTTT. This translates into CASGTGEGTDTQYF.

The chain combines TRBV6-5 with TRBJ1-1; TRBD1 matches 9 bases. The J segment lost 6 bases and the V segment lost 6 bases, leaving 8 bases of the junction unmatched. This CDR3 is 14 amino acids long. The germline V gene encodes CDR1 MNHEY and CDR2 SVGAGI. CDR3 sequence (DNA): TGTGCCAGCAGCACGGGGACAGGGTACGCTGAAGCTTTCTTT. Encoded protein: CASSTGTGYAEAFF.

V usage is TRBV19 and J usage is TRBJ1-5; 7 nucleotides align to TRBD1. Germline lookup yields CDR1 LNHDA and CDR2 SQIVND (reference sequence). The CDR3 loop spans 15 amino acids. The trim removed 4 bases at V and 2 bases at J, leaving 5 bases unmatched. CDR3 DNA: TGTGCCAGTAGTAACAGGGGATTGCGCAATCAGCCCCAGCATTTT. It is translated as CASSNRGLRNQPQHF.

The V gene is TRBV9, the J gene TRBJ1-6, with TRBD1 matching 7 bases. Trimming cost V 4 bases and J 6 bases; bases outside gene matches: 25. CDR3 size: 21 residues. In germline, CDR1 is SGDLS, CDR2 YYNGEE. CDR3 coding DNA: TGTGCCAGCAGCACCCCGGGACAGCCCCTCCCCGGTTATGGGGGTAATTCACCCCTCCACTTT. It is translated as CASSTPGQPLPGYGGNSPLHF.

The rearrangement joins TRBV6-5 to TRBJ2-5; a possible D gene is TRBD2 (5 bases). TRBJ2-7 matches the DNA end more closely, so the J call is doubtful. Germline CDR1 MNHEY, CDR2 SVGAGI. The CDR3 has 14 residues. This CDR3 is CASSLPGKDDEQYF. The CDR3 DNA sequence: TGTGCCAGCTCCCTCCCGGGGAAGGACGACGAGCAGTACTTC.

V and J are TRBV4-3 and TRBJ1-2; possibly TRBD1 for D (6 bases). Germline CDR1 is LGHNA and CDR2 is YSLEER. The CDR3 covers 14 residues. V was shortened by 3 bases and J by 5 bases, with 13 bases between the two germline ends. The CDR3 coding sequence is TGCGCCAGCAGCCAGACACAGGGCGCATATGGCTACACCTTC. Amino acid sequence: CASSQTQGAYGYTF.

The rearrangement uses TRBV2 and TRBJ2-7; unclear D gene. There are 10 residues in the CDR3. With 8 bases removed from V and 6 bases from J, the gap between germline ends came to 8 bases. The germline V gene has CDR1 SNHLY and CDR2 FYNNEI. The CDR3, as DNA: TGTGCCAGCGAGATGCGCGAGCAGTACTTC. Encoded protein: CASEMREQYF.

The chain employs TRBV7-3 and TRBJ2-6; D gene ambiguous. V lost 3 bases, J lost 2 bases, and 8 bases lay in between. CDR3 length: 15 residues. The germline V gene has CDR1 SGHTA and CDR2 FQGTGA. CDR3 region: CASSLLQTGANVLTF. The CDR3 DNA follows: TGTGCCAGCAGCTTGCTCCAGACTGGGGCCAACGTCCTGACTTTC.

V gene TRBV28 combines with J gene TRBJ2-1; D call uncertain. Germline V gene data show CDR1 as MDHEN and CDR2 as SYDVKM. The CDR3 loop spans 15 amino acids. Trimming removed 2 bases at V and 4 bases at J, with 12 bases between. Written as DNA, the CDR3 is TGTGCCAGCAGTTTAACTACCTTAAGATACAATGAGCAGTTCTTC. Its translation is CASSLTTLRYNEQFF.

The chain uses TRBV10-2 and TRBJ1-1; a possible D gene is TRBD1 (5 bases). V gave up 2 bases and J gave up 0 bases, with 10 bases separating them. CDR3 length equals 15 residues. The germline CDR1 and CDR2 sequences are WSHSY and SAAADI. The CDR3, as DNA: TGCGCCAGCAGTGAGATCCCGGGGGTGAACACTGAAGCTTTCTTT. Translated: CASSEIPGVNTEAFF.

The DNA for the CDR3 is TGTGCCAGCAGCCCAAAGGGACAGTGGGAGACCCAGTACTTC. This codes for CASSPKGQWETQYF. The rearrangement joins TRBV7-8 to TRBJ2-5; 7 nucleotides match TRBD1. J gave up 5 bases and V 5 bases, and 8 bases lay outside the gene matches. CDR1 and CDR2 (germline): SGHVS, FQNEAQ. The CDR3 extends over 14 amino acids.

This clone was seen only once. V usage is TRBV4-1 and J usage is TRBJ2-1; TRBD2 agrees at 8 bases. CDR1 and CDR2 from the germline V gene are MGHRA and YSYEKL. The CDR3 covers 17 residues. Trimming took 0 bases from V and 3 from J; bases not matched to a gene: 7. The CDR3 coding sequence is TGCGCCAGCAGCCAAGAGATAGGTACTAGCGGCTACAATGAGCAGTTCTTC. This sequence encodes CASSQEIGTSGYNEQFF.

The chain recombines TRBV25-1 with TRBJ1-5; the D is unclear. The V and J ends lost 3 bases and 5 bases respectively, with 11 bases between them. Germline lookup yields CDR1 MGHDK and CDR2 SYGVNS. CDR3 size: 14 residues. CDR3 sequence reads: CASSDSSGDQPQHF. Written as DNA, the CDR3 is TGTGCCAGCAGTGATTCGTCGGGTGATCAGCCCCAGCATTTT.

The chain recombines TRBV7-8 with TRBJ1-2; a weak D match, TRBD1 (6 bases). Germline V CDR1 and CDR2: SGHVS, FQNEAQ. V gave up 7 bases and J gave up 7 bases, with 31 bases separating them. The CDR3 is 18 residues long. As DNA, the CDR3 is TGTGCCAGCAACCCTTATTATCGGGGGGGGGACACTGAGGCTGGCTACACCTTC. It translates to CASNPYYRGGDTEAGYTF.

The V call is TRBV11-3, the J call TRBJ1-1; D remains unclear. Germline-derived CDR1 and CDR2 are SGHNT and YENEEA. Trimming left V 3 bases short and J 1 base short, with 9 bases between. The CDR3 covers 14 residues. The CDR3 DNA is TGTGCCAGCAGCTTGAGGGCTAGGAACACTGAAGCTTTCTTT. Translating it yields CASSLRARNTEAFF.

This clone was seen a handful of times. The rearrangement uses TRBV11-2 and TRBJ1-1; D remains unclear. The CDR3 has 16 amino acids. The germline V gene has CDR1 SGHAT and CDR2 FQNNGV. Deletions cut 2 bases from V and 3 bases from J, with 16 bases between. The CDR3 DNA sequence: TGTGCCAGCAGCTTATTGCGGGGTAGAACTTACACTGAAGCTTTCTTT. Translating gives CASSLLRGRTYTEAFF.

This clone has more than one count but fewer than ten. The gene calls are TRBV19 and TRBJ1-4; TRBD1 matches 10 bases. Germline CDR1 and CDR2: LNHDA and SQIVND (reference sequence). Trimming at V came to 3 bases and at J to 4 bases, leaving 2 bases not matched to a gene. There are 15 residues in the CDR3. The CDR3 protein is CASSIRTGGNEKLFF. The CDR3 bases are TGTGCCAGTAGTATTAGGACAGGGGGTAATGAAAAACTGTTTTTT.

The chain has TRBV19 and TRBJ2-7, with 7 bases fitting TRBD1. The CDR3 has 14 residues. In germline, CDR1 is LNHDA, CDR2 SQIVND (reference sequence). V was pared by 3 bases and J by 2 bases, with 4 bases of the junction left unmatched. The DNA of the CDR3 is TGTGCCAGTAGTATCCGAGGGGGCACCTACGAGCAGTACTTC. It yields the protein CASSIRGGTYEQYF.

This rearrangement joins TRBV5-6 to TRBJ1-2; no firm D call. Germline CDR1 and CDR2: SGHDT and YYEEEE. This CDR3 is 12 amino acids long. V was cut by 4 bases and J by 4 bases, with 8 bases left in between. For the CDR3, the DNA is TGTGCCAGCAGCCCTCGCAGCTATGGCTACACCTTC. Translated, it gives CASSPRSYGYTF.

The gene calls are TRBV7-2 and TRBJ1-1; no clear D gene. Looked up from germline, CDR1 is SGHTA and CDR2 is FQGNSA. CDR3 length equals 15 residues. Between the trimmed V and J ends, which lost 1 base and 7 bases, there was a span of 16 bases. The DNA for the CDR3 is TGTGCCAGCAGCTTAGGTGGAGGACCAGCTAATGAAGCTTTCTTT. This codes for CASSLGGGPANEAFF.

The gene calls are TRBV27 and TRBJ2-7, with TRBD1 identical over 8 bases. V was clipped by 5 bases and J by 4 bases; unmatched bases: 7. CDR1 MNHEY and CDR2 SMNVEV come from the germline V gene (reference sequence). The CDR3 covers 14 residues. CDR3 residues: CASSTGQGSYEQYF. The CDR3 DNA reads TGTGCCAGCAGTACAGGACAGGGCTCGTACGAGCAGTACTTC.

The V call is TRBV7-9, the J call TRBJ1-1; D is perhaps TRBD1 (6 bases). Trimming pared 5 bases from V and 2 bases from J, leaving 12 bases between. This CDR3 has 14 amino acids. The germline V gene has CDR1 SEHNR and CDR2 FQNEAQ (reference sequence). The CDR3 nucleotides are TGTGCCAGCAGCACAGGGCCGTTTAACACTGAAGCTTTCTTT. Translation gives CASSTGPFNTEAFF.

The chain couples TRBV7-9 to TRBJ2-7, with 7 positions matching TRBD1. V lost 5 bases, J lost 3 bases, and 7 bases stayed unmatched. The CDR3 length is 14 residues. Germline assignment: CDR1 SEHNR and CDR2 FQNEAQ (reference sequence). CDR3 protein: CASSPATGYYEQYF. CDR3 DNA: TGTGCCAGCAGCCCCGCGACAGGGTACTACGAGCAGTACTTC.

This sequence joins TRBV6-5 and TRBJ1-1; D is unresolved. Between the trimmed V and J ends, which lost 2 bases and 1 base, there was a span of 14 bases. Germline assignment: CDR1 MNHEY and CDR2 SVGAGI. CDR3 length: 16 amino acids. The CDR3 region is CASSYAPPGGNTEAFF. In DNA form, the CDR3 reads TGTGCCAGCAGTTACGCACCCCCGGGTGGGAACACTGAAGCTTTCTTT.

The chain is built from TRBV5-1 and TRBJ1-2; possibly TRBD1 for D (5 bases). This CDR3 spans 14 amino acids. V lost 4 bases, J lost 2 bases, and 12 bases lay in between. CDR1 and CDR2 from the germline V gene are SGHRS and YFSETQ. The CDR3 here is CASSQDTINYGYTF. The CDR3 coding sequence is TGCGCCAGCAGCCAGGACACGATAAACTATGGCTACACCTTC.

V is TRBV27 and J is TRBJ1-1, with D possibly matching TRBD1 (6 bases). Trimming pared 2 bases from V and 8 bases from J, leaving 12 bases between. The germline V gene has CDR1 MNHEY and CDR2 SMNVEV (reference sequence). The CDR3 is 13 residues long. CDR3 nucleotides: TGTGCCAGCAGTTTACCCGACAGGCGGGAAGCTTTCTTT. It translates to CASSLPDRREAFF.

The CDR3 DNA follows: TGTGCCAGCAGTCAGACTAGCGGGGCCTACGAGCAGTACTTC. Encoded protein: CASSQTSGAYEQYF. The chain is built from TRBV11-2 and TRBJ2-7, with 11 positions matching TRBD2. V lost 6 bases, J lost 2 bases, and 3 bases stayed unmatched. Germline CDR1 is SGHAT and CDR2 is FQNNGV. The CDR3 covers 14 residues.